This TCR beta chain emerged from a study of blood T cell repertoires in COVID-19. The overall study: Acute and convalescent COVID-19 specimens originated in the United States, Italy and Spain. The analysed material was cDNA or gDNA that came from T cells, B-cell-depleted T cells, or PBMCs.

Germline lookup yields CDR1 SGHTA and CDR2 FQGNSA. V shed 0 bases and J shed 0 bases, with 8 bases lying between them. This CDR3 is 15 amino acids long. In the authors' methods: Nucleated cell number was recorded as an estimate derived from reference gene primer amplification. Only in-frame clones appear in the TCRdb table, and some are missing; sequencing was by immunoSEQ multiplex PCR. From that table come the V and J calls and clone size; the DNA was used to work out D and trimming. The sample records about 75,000 clones, around nine tenths being singletons. The sequence derives from a human donor in a cohort sampled during active COVID-19. V is TRBV7-2 and J is TRBJ1-2; D possibly corresponds to TRBD1 (6 bases). Source material: peripheral blood. The CDR3 region has the DNA TGTGCCAGCAGCTTAGCGGGACACGCTAACTATGGCTACACCTTC. It yields the protein CASSLAGHANYGYTF.